These 18 T cell receptor beta chains originate from one sample sequenced in a study of shared clonotypes between healthy human individuals. Sequenced by immunoSEQ multiplex PCR; TCRdb stores in-frame clones only, minus some. The repertoire holds approximately 2.5 million clones, with approximately 90% as singletons. The sample was naive CD4+ T cells sorted from blood. Subset in this sample: CD45RA+ positively selected. These TCRs come from a man in his late teens or twenties in good health.

CDR3 coding DNA: TGTGCCAGCAAAGGACAGCTGAACACCGGGGAGCTGTTTTTT. As protein: CASKGQLNTGELFF. The chain combines TRBV6-5 with TRBJ2-2; D may be TRBD1 (6 bases). The CDR3 has 14 residues. Trimming stripped 7 bases from V and 1 base from J, with 10 bases between. The germline gives CDR1 MNHEY, CDR2 SVGAGI.

The CDR3 bases are TGCGCCAGCAGCAATCGAGGGACTAGCAATTCCTACAATGAGCAGTTCTTC. Amino acids: CASSNRGTSNSYNEQFF. This chain joins TRBV5-1 and TRBJ2-1, with 9 bases matching TRBD2. The CDR3 length is 17 residues. Looked up from germline, CDR1 is SGHRS and CDR2 is YFSETQ. Trimming at V came to 4 bases and at J to 1 base, leaving 9 bases not matched to a gene.

The CDR3 sequence: CASSLSALGQAYEQYF. The DNA for the CDR3 is TGTGCCAGCAGCTTATCAGCTCTGGGACAGGCCTACGAGCAGTACTTC. V usage is TRBV7-9 and J usage is TRBJ2-7; 8 positions match TRBD1. The CDR3 is 16 residues long. From germline, CDR1 is SEHNR and CDR2 FQNEAQ (reference sequence). V lost 2 bases, J lost 2 bases, and 8 bases stayed unmatched.

The J gene is TRBJ1-5, the V gene TRBV5-1; D possibly corresponds to TRBD1 (5 bases). The V gene's germline CDR1 is SGHRS and CDR2 YFSETQ. Trimming removed 4 bases from V and 6 bases from J, with 14 bases in between. The CDR3 is made up of 14 amino acids. As DNA, the CDR3 is TGCGCCAGCAGCCTCAGGGAAGGGAGTCAGCCCCAGCATTTT. Its translation is CASSLREGSQPQHF.

This chain joins TRBV6-5 and TRBJ1-2; D gene uncertain. CDR3 length: 15 residues. Trimming took off 0 bases at V and 4 bases at J, with 12 bases between the two ends. CDR1 is MNHEY and CDR2 is SVGAGI in the germline V gene. The CDR3 sequence is CASSYSLVGGYGYTF. CDR3 in DNA: TGTGCCAGCAGTTACTCGTTGGTGGGAGGCTATGGCTACACCTTC.

Only one count was recorded for this clone. The rearrangement uses TRBV5-1 and TRBJ2-7, with 11 bases lining up with TRBD2. Losses at the gene ends were 4 bases for V and 2 bases for J; bases not matched to a gene: 5. CDR3 length: 15 amino acids. Germline CDR1 SGHRS, CDR2 YFSETQ. As DNA, the CDR3 is TGCGCCAGCAGCCCTAGCGGGGGGCTACCCTACGAGCAGTACTTC. Amino acids: CASSPSGGLPYEQYF.

This chain joins TRBV5-1 and TRBJ1-3, with D tentatively TRBD1 (6 bases). V was shortened by 4 bases and J by 1 base, with 15 bases between the two germline ends. The CDR3 has 16 amino acids. The germline V gene has CDR1 SGHRS and CDR2 YFSETQ. The CDR3 sequence: CASSTASTGSGNTIYF. CDR3 bases: TGCGCCAGCAGCACAGCAAGTACAGGGTCTGGAAACACCATATATTTT.

This clone showed up just a few times. The rearrangement joins TRBV18 to TRBJ1-2, with 8 nucleotides matching TRBD1. This CDR3 is built from 15 residues. Trimming at V came to 3 bases and at J to 6 bases, leaving 9 bases not matched to a gene. The germline CDR1 and CDR2 sequences are KGHSH and LQKENI. CDR3 in amino acids: CASSPVLATGDGYTF. The CDR3 DNA reads as TGTGCCAGCTCACCTGTATTGGCGACAGGGGATGGCTACACCTTC.

This clone was found once. The chain couples TRBV4-3 to TRBJ2-7; the D is unclear. Trimming shortened V by 0 bases and J by 0 bases, and 12 bases separated the two germline ends. The CDR3 sequence is 16 residues long. CDR1 is LGHNA and CDR2 is YSLEER in the germline V gene. The DNA of the CDR3 is TGCGCCAGCAGCCAAGATCAAACGGTGAGCTCCTACGAGCAGTACTTC. Amino acids: CASSQDQTVSSYEQYF.

V gene TRBV7-8 combines with J gene TRBJ2-5; D gene ambiguous. The germline V gene has CDR1 SGHVS and CDR2 FQNEAQ. This CDR3 has 14 amino acids. Deletions cut 1 base from V and 4 bases from J, with 10 bases between. CDR3 in amino acids: CASSLDGSPETQYF. The CDR3 nucleotides read TGTGCCAGCAGCTTAGATGGCAGCCCAGAGACCCAGTACTTC.

The V and J genes are TRBV28 and TRBJ1-2; D might be TRBD1 (6 bases). V lost 5 bases, J lost 9 bases, and 22 bases lay in between. Germline CDR1 MDHEN, CDR2 SYDVKM. The CDR3 totals 15 residues. CDR3 DNA: TGTGCCAGCAGTCCCTCGATCACAGGGTTTAGGAGCTACACCTTC. Amino acid sequence: CASSPSITGFRSYTF.

The chain joins TRBV2 to TRBJ2-5; 9 bases agree with TRBD1. Trimming at V came to 7 bases and at J to 4 bases, leaving 7 bases not matched to a gene. The CDR3 spans 14 residues. Germline CDR1 and CDR2: SNHLY and FYNNEI. DNA of the CDR3: TGTGCCAGCATATGGGGACAGGGAGGAGAGACCCAGTACTTC. Translated, it gives CASIWGQGGETQYF.

CDR3 loop: CASTQSAWDTGELFF. CDR3 nucleotide sequence: TGCGCCAGCACCCAGTCGGCTTGGGACACCGGGGAGCTGTTTTTT. The chain couples TRBV5-1 to TRBJ2-2; D remains unclear. Germline CDR1 is SGHRS and CDR2 is YFSETQ. V lost 6 bases to trimming and J lost 3 bases, with 15 bases between them. The CDR3 has 15 residues.

This clone was recorded a few times. The chain is built from TRBV18 and TRBJ1-4; TRBD1 might be the D (6 bases). The germline V and J ends were trimmed by 3 bases and 6 bases, with 11 bases remaining between them. Germline V gene sequence: CDR1 KGHSH, CDR2 LQKENI. CDR3 size: 14 residues. The CDR3 here is CASSPDRNYEKLFF. CDR3 sequence (DNA): TGTGCCAGCTCACCCGACAGGAACTATGAAAAACTGTTTTTT.

The CDR3 bases are TGTGCCAGCAGTTTTGCCCTGGTGGAGGAAAAACTGTTTTTT. Translating gives CASSFALVEEKLFF. This chain links TRBV6-6 with TRBJ1-4; D not resolved. This CDR3 region has 14 residues. Trimming took off 4 bases at V and 8 bases at J, with 14 bases between the two ends. CDR1 MNHNY and CDR2 SVGAGI come from the germline V gene (reference sequence).

The genes are TRBV12-5 and TRBJ2-7; TRBD2 is a possible D gene (6 bases). Trimming took 11 bases from V and 2 from J, leaving 13 bases between them. The germline gives CDR1 LGHNT, CDR2 FRNRAP. This CDR3 has 12 amino acids. The CDR3 DNA follows: TGTGCTCGCCGGGGGAACACCTACGAGCAGTACTTC. This translates into CARRGNTYEQYF.

This clone was observed a handful of times. The chain joins TRBV5-1 to TRBJ2-4; tentatively, D is TRBD1 or TRBD2 (8 bases each). V was cut by 3 bases and J by 8 bases, with 18 bases left in between. This CDR3 contains 15 residues. Germline V gene data show CDR1 as SGHRS and CDR2 as YFSETQ. CDR3 protein: CASSSLGQGLDIQYF. As DNA, the CDR3 is TGCGCCAGCAGCTCCTTAGGACAGGGACTAGACATTCAGTACTTC.

In its sample, this clone was seen once. The chain uses TRBV19 and TRBJ1-5; TRBD1 agrees at 11 bases. Trimming at V came to 3 bases and at J to 2 bases, leaving 15 bases not matched to a gene. The germline V gene has CDR1 LNHDA and CDR2 SQIVND (reference sequence). The CDR3 is made up of 20 amino acids. For the CDR3, the DNA is TGTGCCAGTAGTATTGGACAGGGGGCGCGTTCTACCAGTGGCAATCAGCCCCAGCATTTT. Protein product: CASSIGQGARSTSGNQPQHF.